This entry features one T cell receptor (beta chain) sequence. Its specificity is unknown. Produced via immunoSEQ multiplex PCR; TCRdb's table is partial and in-frame only. The sample gives 75,000 to 100,000 clones, about 90% of which show up once; roughly 24% is in the top ten. This sample is drawn from a study of T cell responses to AZD1222 COVID-19 vaccine. Study conclusions and caveats: Epitopes outside B.1.351 and B.1.1.7 mutated regions reportedly drew nearly half of spike TCRs. At 160-218 and 743-854, vaccine-associated CD4 TCRs were dominant, and they spanned spike.

The origin of this receptor is an adult in good health. This specimen was peripheral blood, taken on day 0 of AZD1222 vaccination.

For the CDR3, the DNA is TGTGCCTGGGCCGGGACAGTGGATTTGCCCCAGCATTTT. Encoded protein: CAWAGTVDLPQHF. The chain has TRBV30 and TRBJ1-5; 7 bases are a match to TRBD1. The trim removed 5 bases at V and 9 bases at J, leaving 10 bases unmatched. This CDR3 spans 13 amino acids. Germline lookup yields CDR1 GTSNPN and CDR2 SVGIG (reference sequence).